The sample holds many counts of the clone carrying this TCR beta chain. The antigen is unknown. Germline V gene sequence: CDR1 SGHDT, CDR2 YYEEEE. The CDR3 spans 13 residues. Trimming cost V 4 bases and J 3 bases, with 10 bases left between them. This sample was included in a study of T cells in Graves' hyperthyroidism and ophthalmopathy. Study-wide results and caveats: Among clonotypes expanded in thyroid above 0.001, most were also found in blood. Ophthalmopathy prediction by the model preceded onset by a median about 6 months.

Patients affected by ophthalmopathy presented a Clinical Activity Score of at least 3, a NOSPECS grade of at least 4, and disease duration below 3 months. Over 9 ml of fresh peripheral blood supplied the PBMCs. TCR beta CDR3 region amplification was performed from RNA transcripts. A first-round RT-PCR of the TCR CDR3 used the HTBI primer set. Using its own MiXCR run on the multiplex PCR reads, TCRdb lists one record per CDR3 protein. Among roughly 650,000 distinct CDR3 sequences listed, more than 15% were seen once. V is TRBV5-6 and J is TRBJ2-5, with no clear D. The sequencing input was blood. The receptor was derived from a woman aged 40 to 50 with Graves' ophthalmopathy. The CDR3 sequence: CASSPWNEETQYF. The DNA for the CDR3 is TGTGCCAGCAGCCCATGGAACGAAGAGACCCAGTACTTC.